This note documents a single T cell receptor beta chain sequence. CDR3 length: 15 residues. J lost 2 bases, V lost 3 bases, and 2 bases had no gene match. Germline CDR1 SGHNT, CDR2 YYREEE (reference sequence). The Seattle patients joined while their infection was active and were tracked longitudinally afterward. Method: immunoSEQ multiplex PCR; TCRdb's copy keeps in-frame clones and lacks some. The sample has some 400,000 clones; around 87% are singletons. The source of the sample is a study of blood T cell repertoires in COVID-19. The clonotype was recovered from a woman in her fifties or sixties with COVID-19, enrolled during active disease. The sequenced sample consisted of peripheral blood. This chain joins TRBV5-4 and TRBJ2-3; 11 bases agree with TRBD2. CDR3 loop: CASSSSGGLTDTQYF. CDR3 DNA sequence: TGTGCCAGCAGCTCTAGCGGGGGGCTCACAGATACGCAGTATTTT.